This T cell receptor beta chain is drawn from a study of CD8 T cells in ankylosing spondylitis. The ends were cut back, 4 bases at V and 4 bases at J, with 14 bases in the middle. Per germline, CDR1 SGHTA and CDR2 FQGNSA. The CDR3 runs 15 residues. Making use of molecular barcodes, quantitative 5'-RACE generated TCR beta libraries. Each CDR3 protein is one row after TCRdb ran MiXCR on the 5' RACE reads. The table shows roughly 440,000 distinct CDR3 sequences, with over 15% occurring only once. This clonotype was seen more than once but under ten times. The antigen is not known. Findings of the study overall: What seemed typical of ankylosing spondylitis blood was a TCR beta motif built from several highly homologous variants. Certain motif variants had earlier appeared in reactive arthritis synovial fluid and blood. Matched ankylosing spondylitis synovial fluid reportedly contained a significantly enriched population of disease-linked clones.

The origin of this receptor is a male donor with ankylosing spondylitis. The specimen was blood, either unsorted or a sorted T cell fraction (not recorded which). The gene calls are TRBV7-2 and TRBJ2-1, with D perhaps TRBD2 (6 bases). CDR3: CASSYRPGEYNEQFF. CDR3 coding DNA: TGTGCCAGCAGCTACCGCCCGGGGGAATACAATGAGCAGTTCTTC.